This passage covers 14 T cell receptor beta chains from one sample sequenced in a study of glioma-infiltrating T cells after dendritic cell vaccination. Using immunoSEQ multiplex PCR, the repertoire was profiled, and TCRdb retains in-frame clones only, with some absent. The sample consists of about 64,000 clones, 75% to 85% of them appearing once. Sequences were derived from blood, sampled before dendritic cell vaccination. The receptors derive from a human donor with glioblastoma.

The chain recombines TRBV7-2 with TRBJ1-3; tentatively, D is TRBD1 (5 bases). Germline loops: CDR1 SGHTA, CDR2 FQGNSA. Deletions cut 3 bases from V and 3 bases from J, with 9 bases between. This CDR3 has 14 amino acids. CDR3 DNA sequence: TGTGCCAGCAGCTTTGGCACAGGTGGAAACACCATATATTTT. This codes for CASSFGTGGNTIYF.

This clone has a single count. The chain combines TRBV6-6 with TRBJ1-1; D ambiguous. There are 16 residues in the CDR3. The V and J ends lost 6 bases and 0 bases respectively, with 17 bases between them. Germline V CDR1 and CDR2: MNHNY, SVGAGI (reference sequence). The DNA of the CDR3 is TGTGCCAGCAGGTCCCTGGGAGGTTTCATGAACACTGAAGCTTTCTTT. Its protein product is CASRSLGGFMNTEAFF.

This rearrangement joins TRBV18 to TRBJ2-1, with D hard to call. Germline V lookup: CDR1 KGHSH, CDR2 LQKENI. This CDR3 has 17 amino acids. The germline V and J ends were trimmed by 3 bases and 0 bases, with 15 bases remaining between them. The CDR3: CASSPPGRLISYNEQFF. In DNA, the CDR3 is TGTGCCAGCTCACCCCCTGGCAGGCTCATCTCCTACAATGAGCAGTTCTTC.

This rearrangement joins TRBV5-1 to TRBJ1-5, with 9 bases lining up with TRBD1. CDR1 SGHRS and CDR2 YFSETQ come from the germline V gene. The CDR3 spans 14 residues. Trimming at V came to 4 bases and at J to 7 bases, leaving 6 bases not matched to a gene. In DNA, the CDR3 is TGCGCCAGCAGCGCGACAGGGGGGGGGCAGCCCCAGCATTTT. Protein sequence: CASSATGGGQPQHF.

V gene TRBV19 combines with J gene TRBJ2-3; D is unresolved. Trimming took off 8 bases at V and 3 bases at J, with 9 bases between the two ends. Germline-derived CDR1 and CDR2 are LNHDA and SQIVND (reference sequence). There are 12 residues in the CDR3. CDR3 nucleotide sequence: TGTGCCAGTGGGCAGGCGACAGATACGCAGTATTTT. This codes for CASGQATDTQYF.

This rearrangement joins TRBV7-2 to TRBJ1-6, with a tentative D call TRBD1 (6 bases). The V and J ends lost 7 bases and 7 bases respectively, with 20 bases between them. Looked up from germline, CDR1 is SGHTA and CDR2 is FQGNSA. This CDR3 has 16 amino acids. Written as DNA, the CDR3 is TGTGCCAGCACCGTAGGGGCGACGGGGGGCAATTCACCCCTCCACTTT. It yields the protein CASTVGATGGNSPLHF. The full variable domain, completed using reference TRBV7-2 and TRBJ1-6, is GAGVSQSPSNKVTEKGKDVELRCDPISGHTALYWYRQSLGQGLEFLIYFQGNSAPDKSGLPSDRFSAERTGGSVSTLTIQRTQQEDSAVYLCASTVGATGGNSPLHFGNGTRLTVT.

The chain couples TRBV5-1 to TRBJ2-1, with 9 bases matching TRBD1. V was pared by 4 bases and J by 5 bases, with 4 bases of the junction left unmatched. The CDR3 length is 14 residues. Germline V lookup: CDR1 SGHRS, CDR2 YFSETQ. In DNA form, the CDR3 reads TGCGCCAGCAGCATCCGGGACAGGGACAATGAGCAGTTCTTC. Amino acid sequence: CASSIRDRDNEQFF.

V and J are TRBV29-1 and TRBJ1-3; D is uncertain. Germline assignment: CDR1 SQVTM and CDR2 ANQGSEA. V lost 5 bases to trimming and J lost 2 bases, with 10 bases between them. This CDR3 spans 13 amino acids. CDR3 sequence reads: CSVYWSAGNTIYF. Written as DNA, the CDR3 is TGCAGCGTTTACTGGAGTGCTGGAAACACCATATATTTT.

The CDR3 loop is CASSPLPLTGGGQETQYF. The CDR3 nucleotides read TGTGCCAGCTCACCATTGCCCCTCACAGGGGGGGGCCAAGAGACCCAGTACTTC. The chain carries TRBV18 and TRBJ2-5; TRBD1 might be the D (8 bases). Germline V gene lookup returns CDR1 KGHSH and CDR2 LQKENI. Trimming cost V 2 bases and J 1 base, with 20 bases left between them. This CDR3 comprises 18 residues.

This clone was observed a handful of times. The V gene is TRBV10-2, the J gene TRBJ2-1, with TRBD1 identical over 7 bases. In germline, CDR1 is WSHSY, CDR2 SAAADI. Losses at the gene ends were 6 bases for V and 4 bases for J; bases not matched to a gene: 9. The CDR3 extends over 15 amino acids. The CDR3 is CASRPDRESYNEQFF. As DNA, the CDR3 is TGCGCCAGCAGACCCGACAGGGAATCGTACAATGAGCAGTTCTTC.

The genes are TRBV7-8 and TRBJ1-1; D is unresolved. V lost 5 bases and J lost 6, with 16 bases in between. Looked up from germline, CDR1 is SGHVS and CDR2 is FQNEAQ. The CDR3 has 14 residues. CDR3 DNA sequence: TGTGCCAGCAGCCCGAGGAGGCCCCCCGCTGAAGCTTTCTTT. Amino acids: CASSPRRPPAEAFF. Looking up the rest from reference TRBV7-8 and TRBJ1-1 gives the full variable domain: GAGVSQSPRYKVAKRGQDVALRCDPISGHVSLFWYQQALGQGPEFLTYFQNEAQLDKSGLPSDRFFAERPEGSVSTLKIQRTQQEDSAVYLCASSPRRPPAEAFFGQGTRLTVV.

The chain couples TRBV27 to TRBJ2-7, with TRBD1 identical over 10 bases. Germline V gene data show CDR1 as MNHEY and CDR2 as SMNVEV (reference sequence). V lost 8 bases to trimming and J lost 2 bases; unmatched junction nucleotides: 3. There are 13 residues in the CDR3. Written as DNA, the CDR3 is TGTGCCAGCGGACAGGGGGACCCCTACGAGCAGTACTTC. Encoded protein: CASGQGDPYEQYF.

A few counts support this clone. The chain uses TRBV11-2 and TRBJ1-2; 8 positions agree with TRBD1. V was clipped by 6 bases and J by 6 bases; unmatched bases: 9. CDR1 is SGHAT and CDR2 is FQNNGV in the germline V gene. This CDR3 contains 14 residues. The CDR3 spells CASSSTGGKNGYTF. In DNA form, the CDR3 reads TGTGCCAGCAGTTCCACAGGGGGGAAGAATGGCTACACCTTC.

V is TRBV10-3 and J is TRBJ1-6, with D unclear. V was cut by 5 bases and J by 5 bases, with 16 bases left in between. Germline V gives CDR1 ENHRY, CDR2 SYGVKD. This CDR3 spans 16 amino acids. CDR3 in amino acids: CAISRWARENNSPLHF. The CDR3 DNA sequence: TGTGCCATCAGTAGGTGGGCGCGCGAAAATAATTCACCCCTCCACTTT.